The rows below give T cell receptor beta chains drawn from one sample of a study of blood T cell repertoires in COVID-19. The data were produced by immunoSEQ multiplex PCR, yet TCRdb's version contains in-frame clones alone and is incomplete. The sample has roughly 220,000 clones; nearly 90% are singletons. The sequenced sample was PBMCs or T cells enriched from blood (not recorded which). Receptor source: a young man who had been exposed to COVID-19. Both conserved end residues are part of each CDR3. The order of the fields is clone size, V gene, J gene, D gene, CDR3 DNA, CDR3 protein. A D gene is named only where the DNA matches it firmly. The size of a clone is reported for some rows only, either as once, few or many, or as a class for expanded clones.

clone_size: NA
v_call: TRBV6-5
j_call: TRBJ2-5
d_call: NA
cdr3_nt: TGTGCCAGCAGACGGGAAGAGACCCAGTACTTC
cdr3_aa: CASRREETQYF

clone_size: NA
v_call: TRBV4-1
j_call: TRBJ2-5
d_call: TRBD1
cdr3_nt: TGCGCCAGCAGCCAAGATGGAGACAGGGGGCAGACCCAGTACTTC
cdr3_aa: CASSQDGDRGQTQYF

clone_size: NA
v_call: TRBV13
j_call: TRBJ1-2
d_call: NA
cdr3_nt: TGTGCCAGCAGCTCAGTCTTTAACTATGGCTACACCTTC
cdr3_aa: CASSSVFNYGYTF

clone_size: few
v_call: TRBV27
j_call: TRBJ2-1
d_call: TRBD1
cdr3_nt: TGTGCCAGCAGTAAGGGACAGGGGAGTTACAATGAGCAGTTCTTC
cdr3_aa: CASSKGQGSYNEQFF

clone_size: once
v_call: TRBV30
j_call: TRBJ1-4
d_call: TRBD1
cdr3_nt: TGTGCCTGGAGTGTAACGACAGGGGGTGTGATGGTTAATGAAAAACTGTTTTTT
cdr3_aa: CAWSVTTGGVMVNEKLFF

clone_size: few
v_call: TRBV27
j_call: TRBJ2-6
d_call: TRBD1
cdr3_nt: TGTGCCAGCAGTTTCAGAGGGGGCGCCGCTGGGGCCAACGTCCTGACTTTC
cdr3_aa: CASSFRGGAAGANVLTF

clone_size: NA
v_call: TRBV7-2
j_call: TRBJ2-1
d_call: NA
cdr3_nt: TGTGCCAGCGCCGGGAGCTACGGGAATGAGCAGTTCTTC
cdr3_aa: CASAGSYGNEQFF

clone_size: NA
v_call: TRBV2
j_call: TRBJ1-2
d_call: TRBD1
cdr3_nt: TGTGCCAGCAGTGAAGCGCTTCGGGTAGGGCGGAGGGGGCGAGGCTACACCTTC
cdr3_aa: CASSEALRVGRRGRGYTF

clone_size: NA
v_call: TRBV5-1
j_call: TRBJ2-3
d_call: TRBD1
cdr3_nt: TGCGCCAGCAGCTTGGATGGGACAGGGGGCTGGAACACAGATACGCAGTATTTT
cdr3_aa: CASSLDGTGGWNTDTQYF

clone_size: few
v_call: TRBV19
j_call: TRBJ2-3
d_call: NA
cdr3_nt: TGTGCCAGTACTCATACCCAGGGTAGGGGCACAGATACGCAGTATTTT
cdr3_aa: CASTHTQGRGTDTQYF

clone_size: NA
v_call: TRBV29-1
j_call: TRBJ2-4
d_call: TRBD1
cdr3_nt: TGCAGCGTTGACCCGACAGGGTTAAACATTCAGTACTTC
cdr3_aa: CSVDPTGLNIQYF

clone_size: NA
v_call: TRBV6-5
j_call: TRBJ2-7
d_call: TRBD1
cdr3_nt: TGTGCCAGCAGTAGGGACAGGGGGTACGAGCAGTACTTC
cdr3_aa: CASSRDRGYEQYF

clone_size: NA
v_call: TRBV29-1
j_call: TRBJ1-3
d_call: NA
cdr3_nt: TGCAGCGGGGCTGGGGGCTCAGGAAACACCATATATTTT
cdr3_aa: CSGAGGSGNTIYF

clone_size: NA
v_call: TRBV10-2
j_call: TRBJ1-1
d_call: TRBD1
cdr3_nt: TGCGCCAGCAACCAACAGGGGGAGGTCACTGAAGCTTTCTTT
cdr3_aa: CASNQQGEVTEAFF

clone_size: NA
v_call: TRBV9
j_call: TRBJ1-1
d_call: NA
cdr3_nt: TGTGCCAGCAGCGGCTACAGCTCCACTGAAGCTTTCTTT
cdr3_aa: CASSGYSSTEAFF

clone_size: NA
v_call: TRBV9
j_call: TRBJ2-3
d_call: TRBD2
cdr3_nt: TGTGCCAGCAGCGTAGCGGCTAGCGGGGGTCGGGATACGCAGTATTTT
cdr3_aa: CASSVAASGGRDTQYF

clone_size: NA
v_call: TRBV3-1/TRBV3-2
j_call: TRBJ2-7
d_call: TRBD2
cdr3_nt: TGTGCCAGCAGCCGGGTGACTAGCAACGAGCAGTACTTC
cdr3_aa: CASSRVTSNEQYF

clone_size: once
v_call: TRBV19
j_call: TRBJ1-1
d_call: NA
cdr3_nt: TGTGCCAGTAGTATCCCGGGAGCGATGAACACTGAAGCTTTCTTT
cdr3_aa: CASSIPGAMNTEAFF

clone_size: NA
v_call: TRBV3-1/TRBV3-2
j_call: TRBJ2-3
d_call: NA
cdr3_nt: TGTGCCAGCAGCCCTCCAGGGGGGACCACAGATACGCAGTATTTT
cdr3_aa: CASSPPGGTTDTQYF

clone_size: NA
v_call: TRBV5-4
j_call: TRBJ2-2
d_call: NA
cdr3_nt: TGTGCCAGCAGCTTGGTCAGGGGCAACACCGGGGAGCTGTTTTTT
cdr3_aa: CASSLVRGNTGELFF

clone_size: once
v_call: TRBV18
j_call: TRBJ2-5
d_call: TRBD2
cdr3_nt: TGTGCCAGCTCATCTCAGCGGGGCGTGGAGGAGACCCAGTACTTC
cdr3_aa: CASSSQRGVEETQYF

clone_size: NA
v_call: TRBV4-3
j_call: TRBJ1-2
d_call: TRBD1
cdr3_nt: TGCGCCAGCAGCCAGGGGACAGGGGAGATTCGCTATGGCTACACCTTC
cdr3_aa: CASSQGTGEIRYGYTF

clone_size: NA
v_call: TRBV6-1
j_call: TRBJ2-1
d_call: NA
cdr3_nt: TGTGCCAGCAGTGAAAGGATACAGTCTCTGGGGTTCTTC
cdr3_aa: CASSERIQSLGFF

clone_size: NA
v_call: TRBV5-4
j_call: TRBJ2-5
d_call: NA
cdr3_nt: TGTGCCAGCAGCCAGGGATCTCAAGAGACCCAGTACTTC
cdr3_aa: CASSQGSQETQYF

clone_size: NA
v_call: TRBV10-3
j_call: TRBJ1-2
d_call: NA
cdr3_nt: TGTGCCATCAGTGAGGACACCCCACCCAACTATGGCTACACCTTC
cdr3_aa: CAISEDTPPNYGYTF

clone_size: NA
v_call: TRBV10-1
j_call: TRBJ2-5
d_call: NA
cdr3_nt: TGCGCCAGCAGTGGTTCGGGGGGCCTTCGAGAGACCCAGTACTTC
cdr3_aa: CASSGSGGLRETQYF

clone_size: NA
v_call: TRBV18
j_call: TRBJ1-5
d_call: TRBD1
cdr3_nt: TGTGCCAGCTCACCGCCCGGGACAGGGGCGACCAATCAGCCCCAGCATTTT
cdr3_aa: CASSPPGTGATNQPQHF

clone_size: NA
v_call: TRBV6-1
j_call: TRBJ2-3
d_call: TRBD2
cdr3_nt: TGTGCCAGCAGTGACGGACTAGAAAGGGCAGATACGCAGTATTTT
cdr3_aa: CASSDGLERADTQYF

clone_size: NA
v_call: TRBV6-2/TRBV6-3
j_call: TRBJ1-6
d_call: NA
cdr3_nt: TGTGCCAGCAGTTCGTCTTACATGCCACCCCTCCACTTT
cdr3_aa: CASSSSYMPPLHF

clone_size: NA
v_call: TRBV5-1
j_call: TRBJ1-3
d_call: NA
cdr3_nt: TGCGCCAGCAGCTTGTTCCCCGTAGACACCAGCTCTGGAAACACCATATATTTT
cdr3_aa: CASSLFPVDTSSGNTIYF

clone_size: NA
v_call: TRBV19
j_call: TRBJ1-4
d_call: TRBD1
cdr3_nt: TGTGCCAGTAGTACTTCCAGGGGGTGGGGTGAAAAACTGTTTTTT
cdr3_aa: CASSTSRGWGEKLFF

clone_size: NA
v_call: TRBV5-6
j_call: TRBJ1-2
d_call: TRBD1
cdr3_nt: TGTGCCAGCAGCTTGCGGACAGGTGATGGCTACACCTTC
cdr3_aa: CASSLRTGDGYTF

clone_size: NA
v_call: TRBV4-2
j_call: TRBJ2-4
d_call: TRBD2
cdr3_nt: TGTGCCAGCAGCCAAGACCTAGCGGGGGGCGAAAACATTCAGTACTTC
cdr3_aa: CASSQDLAGGENIQYF